The present TCR beta chain was sequenced within a study of glioma-infiltrating T cells after dendritic cell vaccination. Patients had residual fresh-frozen tumor tissue and more than two years of survival data. Sequencing was performed with immunoSEQ multiplex PCR; in TCRdb, only in-frame clones are kept and a portion is missing. The sample records about 38,000 clones, about 80% being singletons. CDR3 length: 13 amino acids. Trimming removed 0 bases at V and 13 bases at J, with 15 bases between. Germline V gene sequence: CDR1 MNHEY, CDR2 SMNVEV (reference sequence). The source was blood, collected before dendritic cell vaccination. The clonotype originates from a human donor with glioblastoma. This chain links TRBV27 with TRBJ1-1, with D perhaps matching TRBD1 (5 bases). CDR3 in amino acids: CASSLSSGRRGFF. Here the CDR3 DNA reads TGTGCCAGCAGTTTATCGAGCGGACGGAGGGGTTTCTTT.